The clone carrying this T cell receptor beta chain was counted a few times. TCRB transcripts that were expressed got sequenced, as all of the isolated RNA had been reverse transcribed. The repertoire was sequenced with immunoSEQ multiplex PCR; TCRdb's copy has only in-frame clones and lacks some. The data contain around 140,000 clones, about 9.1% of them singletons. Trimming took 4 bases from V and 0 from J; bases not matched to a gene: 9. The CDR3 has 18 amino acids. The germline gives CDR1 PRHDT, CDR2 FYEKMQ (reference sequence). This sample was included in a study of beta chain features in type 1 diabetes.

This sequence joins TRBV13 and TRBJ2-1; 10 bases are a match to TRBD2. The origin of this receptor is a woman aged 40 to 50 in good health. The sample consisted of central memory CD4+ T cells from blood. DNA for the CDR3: TGTGCCAGCAGCTCAATAGCGGGGGGCCCGAGCTCCTACAATGAGCAGTTCTTC. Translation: CASSSIAGGPSSYNEQFF.